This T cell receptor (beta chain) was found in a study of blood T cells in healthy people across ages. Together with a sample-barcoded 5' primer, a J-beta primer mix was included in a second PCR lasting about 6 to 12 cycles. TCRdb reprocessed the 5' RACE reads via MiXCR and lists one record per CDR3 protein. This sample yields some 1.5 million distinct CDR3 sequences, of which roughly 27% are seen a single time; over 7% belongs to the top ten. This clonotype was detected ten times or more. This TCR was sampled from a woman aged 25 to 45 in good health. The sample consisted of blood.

CDR3 amino acids: CSAAFVGKETQYF. DNA of the CDR3: TGCAGTGCCGCTTTTGTCGGGAAAGAGACCCAGTACTTC. The rearrangement joins TRBV20-1 to TRBJ2-5; the D gene is possibly TRBD2 (5 bases). This CDR3 region has 13 residues. Germline V CDR1 and CDR2: DFQATT, SNEGSKA (reference sequence). V was pared by 6 bases and J by 3 bases, with 14 bases between.